This TCR beta chain was found in a study of blood T cell repertoires in COVID-19. Whole-study context: Acute and convalescent COVID-19 samples came from the United States, Italy and Spain. PBMCs, B-cell-depleted T cells, or T cells provided the cDNA or gDNA that made up the material.

Original processing notes: Estimation of nucleated cell counts relied on the amplification of reference gene primers. Clones were read by immunoSEQ multiplex PCR, and TCRdb kept only the in-frame ones, dropping some. For V, J and clone size, that table is used; D and trimming come from the DNA. The repertoire includes about 140,000 clones, around four fifths of them detected once, and about 4% sits in the top ten. The length of the CDR3 is 21 residues. The trim removed 0 bases at V and 0 bases at J, leaving 17 bases unmatched. Per the germline V gene, CDR1 is LGHNT and CDR2 is FRNRAP. Source material: peripheral blood. The sequence was collected from a woman at least 80 years old with acute or convalescent COVID-19. This chain connects TRBV12-5 to TRBJ1-3; 7 nucleotides align to TRBD1. DNA for the CDR3: TGTGCTAGTGGTTTGGTAGTGGATGGGGACAGAGTCCTTTTCTCTGGAAACACCATATATTTT. Translation: CASGLVVDGDRVLFSGNTIYF.